A selection of T cell receptor beta chains follows, all from one sample in a study of CD8 T cells in ankylosing spondylitis. Using its own MiXCR run on the 5' RACE reads, TCRdb lists one record per CDR3 protein. This table has some 250,000 distinct CDR3 sequences, roughly 8.6% appearing once. The sample was blood, either unsorted or a sorted T cell fraction (not recorded which). These receptors all come from a male donor with ankylosing spondylitis or in good health (not recorded which). Each CDR3 is given with its conserved first and last residue. The D gene is left open where the match is weak. The size of a clone is reported for some rows only, either as once, few or many, or as a class for expanded clones.

cdr3_aa cdr3_nt clone_size j_call d_call v_call
CASSVRGTHEQYF TGTGCCAGCAGCGTCCGGGGAACCCACGAGCAGTACTTC many TRBJ2-7 - TRBV9
CSARSWESAYNEQFF TGCAGTGCCCGCTCCTGGGAGAGCGCCTACAATGAGCAGTTCTTC many TRBJ2-1 - TRBV20-1
CSVVRTSDNNEQFF TGCAGTGTAGTCCGGACTAGCGATAACAATGAGCAGTTCTTC few TRBJ2-1 TRBD2 TRBV20-1
CASSFGDRGSPQHF TGTGCCAGCAGTTTCGGGGACAGAGGGTCGCCCCAGCATTTT many TRBJ1-5 TRBD1 TRBV12-3/TRBV12-4
CASSQGAYTGELFF TGTGCCAGCAGCCAGGGGGCTTATACCGGGGAGCTGTTTTTT many TRBJ2-2 TRBD1 TRBV7-6
CASSTNQGGNQPQHF TGTGCCAGCAGCACCAACCAAGGGGGCAATCAGCCCCAGCATTTT few TRBJ1-5 - TRBV5-5
CASSTTDFNQPQHF TGTGCCAGCAGCACGACGGATTTTAATCAGCCCCAGCATTTT many TRBJ1-5 - TRBV7-8
CASSKAAEKLFF TGTGCCAGCAGTAAGGCCGCAGAAAAACTGTTTTTT many TRBJ1-4 - TRBV12-3/TRBV12-4
CSAYLRDSRTQYF TGCAGTGCTTATCTCCGGGACTCCAGGACCCAGTACTTC many TRBJ2-5 - TRBV20-1
CASSLDGGRARNEQFF TGCGCCAGCAGCTTGGATGGCGGGAGGGCCCGCAATGAGCAGTTCTTC many TRBJ2-1 TRBD2 TRBV5-1
CASSPSGGRGTDTQYF TGTGCCAGCTCACCTTCAGGGGGCCGGGGGACAGATACGCAGTATTTT few TRBJ2-3 TRBD1 TRBV18
CASSFQTSGGAGTGELFF TGCGCCAGCAGCTTTCAGACTAGCGGGGGGGCGGGGACCGGGGAGCTGTTTTTT few TRBJ2-2 TRBD2 TRBV4-3
CASSPGLAGATDTQYF TGTGCCAGCAGCCCAGGACTAGCGGGAGCCACAGATACGCAGTATTTT many TRBJ2-3 TRBD2 TRBV7-6
CASSAFIPGDTQYF TGTGCCAGCAGTGCGTTCATCCCAGGGGATACGCAGTATTTT - TRBJ2-3 - TRBV2
CSARDQGMGTEAFF TGCAGTGCTAGAGATCAGGGTATGGGCACTGAAGCTTTCTTT many TRBJ1-1 - TRBV20-1
CSARAAGGDYEQYF TGCAGTGCTAGAGCGGCGGGCGGGGACTACGAGCAGTACTTC many TRBJ2-7 - TRBV20-1
CASSPRTSGWTDEQYF TGTGCCAGCAGCCCCAGGACTAGCGGGTGGACCGACGAGCAGTACTTC - TRBJ2-7 TRBD2 TRBV11-2